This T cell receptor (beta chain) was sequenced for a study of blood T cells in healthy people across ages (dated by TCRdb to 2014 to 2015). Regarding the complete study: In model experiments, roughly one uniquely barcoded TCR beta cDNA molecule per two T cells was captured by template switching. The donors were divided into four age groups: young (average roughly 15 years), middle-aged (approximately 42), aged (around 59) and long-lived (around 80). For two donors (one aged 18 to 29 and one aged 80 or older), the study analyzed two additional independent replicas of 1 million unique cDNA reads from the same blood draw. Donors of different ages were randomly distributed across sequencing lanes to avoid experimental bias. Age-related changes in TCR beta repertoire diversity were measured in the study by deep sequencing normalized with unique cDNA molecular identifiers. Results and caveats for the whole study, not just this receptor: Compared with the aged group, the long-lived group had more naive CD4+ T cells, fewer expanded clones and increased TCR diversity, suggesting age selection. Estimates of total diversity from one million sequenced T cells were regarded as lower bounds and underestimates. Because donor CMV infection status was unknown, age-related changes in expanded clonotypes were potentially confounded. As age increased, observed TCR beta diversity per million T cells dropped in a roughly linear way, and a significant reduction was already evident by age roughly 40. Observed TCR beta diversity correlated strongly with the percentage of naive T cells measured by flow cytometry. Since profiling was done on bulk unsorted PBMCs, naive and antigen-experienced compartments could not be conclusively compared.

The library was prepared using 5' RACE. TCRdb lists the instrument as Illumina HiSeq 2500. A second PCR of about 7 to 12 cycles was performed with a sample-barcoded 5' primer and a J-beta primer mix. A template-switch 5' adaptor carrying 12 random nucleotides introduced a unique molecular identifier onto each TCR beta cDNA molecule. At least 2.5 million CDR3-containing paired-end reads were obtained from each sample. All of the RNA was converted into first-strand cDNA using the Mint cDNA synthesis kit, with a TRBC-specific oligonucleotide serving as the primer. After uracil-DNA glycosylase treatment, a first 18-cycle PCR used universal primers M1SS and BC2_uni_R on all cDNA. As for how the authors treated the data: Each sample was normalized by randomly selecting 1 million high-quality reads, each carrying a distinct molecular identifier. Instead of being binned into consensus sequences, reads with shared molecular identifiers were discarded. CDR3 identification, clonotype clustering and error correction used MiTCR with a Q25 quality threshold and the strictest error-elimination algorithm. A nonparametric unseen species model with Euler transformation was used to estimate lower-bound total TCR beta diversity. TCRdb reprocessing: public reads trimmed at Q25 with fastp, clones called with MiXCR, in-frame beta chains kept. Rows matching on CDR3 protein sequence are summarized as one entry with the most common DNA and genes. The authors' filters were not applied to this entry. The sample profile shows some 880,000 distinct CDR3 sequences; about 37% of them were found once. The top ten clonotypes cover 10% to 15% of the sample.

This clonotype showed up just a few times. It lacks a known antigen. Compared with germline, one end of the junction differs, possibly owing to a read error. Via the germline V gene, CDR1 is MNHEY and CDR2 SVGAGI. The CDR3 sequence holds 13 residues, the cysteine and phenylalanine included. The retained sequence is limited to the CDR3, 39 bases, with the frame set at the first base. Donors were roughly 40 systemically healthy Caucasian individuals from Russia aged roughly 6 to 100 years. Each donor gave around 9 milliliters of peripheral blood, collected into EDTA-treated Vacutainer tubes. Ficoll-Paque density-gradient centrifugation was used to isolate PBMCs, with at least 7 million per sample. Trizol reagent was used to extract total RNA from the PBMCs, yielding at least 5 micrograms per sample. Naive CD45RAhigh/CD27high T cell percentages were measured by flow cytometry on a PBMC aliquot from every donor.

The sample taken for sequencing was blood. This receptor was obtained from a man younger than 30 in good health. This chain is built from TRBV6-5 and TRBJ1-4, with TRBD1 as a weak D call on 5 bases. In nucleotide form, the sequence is TGTGCCAGCAGTGACTCGGGACGGGGAAAACTGTTTTTT. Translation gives CASSDSGRGKLFF.